The 20 T cell receptor beta chains reported below all come from one sample, sequenced in a study of blood T cell repertoires in COVID-19. Measured with immunoSEQ multiplex PCR; TCRdb has only the in-frame clones, and not every one. The data contain more than 200,000 clones, about 87% of them seen just once; the ten biggest clones take up about 1.7%. Sequenced material: peripheral blood. The receptors originated from a man in his 70s with acute or convalescent COVID-19.

The rearrangement joins TRBV29-1 to TRBJ2-7; D is possibly TRBD2 (7 bases). Germline V gene lookup returns CDR1 SQVTM and CDR2 ANQGSEA. Trimming removed 3 bases from V and 6 bases from J, with 12 bases in between. CDR3 length: 12 amino acids. CDR3 nucleotide sequence: TGCAGCGTTGAGGGGGGGGCAGGCGAGCAGTACTTC. It codes for CSVEGGAGEQYF.

The CDR3 loop is CATSDHPGLGVNTGELFF. CDR3 in DNA: TGTGCCACCAGTGATCACCCCGGACTAGGGGTGAACACCGGGGAGCTGTTTTTT. J is TRBJ2-2 and V is TRBV24-1; 7 positions agree with TRBD2. CDR3 length equals 18 residues. The germline CDR1 and CDR2 sequences are KGHDR and SFDVKD. V shed 3 bases and J 1 base; nucleotides not matched to a gene: 10.

The chain joins TRBV11-2 to TRBJ1-5, with a possible D match to TRBD1 (6 bases). V lost 4 bases, J lost 6 bases, and 13 bases lay in between. Germline CDR1 and CDR2: SGHAT and FQNNGV. This CDR3 has 14 residues. CDR3 nucleotides: TGTGCCAGCAGCTCACGGGGGGCAAGTCAGCCCCAGCATTTT. Its protein product is CASSSRGASQPQHF.

The genes are TRBV7-2 and TRBJ2-1; D gene ambiguous. Between the trimmed V and J ends, which lost 5 bases and 5 bases, there was a span of 10 bases. Germline CDR1 and CDR2: SGHTA and FQGNSA. This CDR3 has 13 amino acids. CDR3 sequence: CASSVDWNNEQFF. For the CDR3, the DNA is TGTGCCAGCAGCGTCGACTGGAACAATGAGCAGTTCTTC.

This chain uses TRBV18 with TRBJ2-2; 9 nucleotides line up with TRBD1. After removal of 3 bases from V and 7 bases from J, the junction contained 6 bases not matched to a gene. The CDR3 length is 15 residues. CDR1 is KGHSH, CDR2 LQKENI, per germline. The CDR3 coding sequence is TGTGCCAGCTCACCCCGGACAGGGGAATACGGGGAGCTGTTTTTT. The encoded protein is CASSPRTGEYGELFF.

The J gene is TRBJ2-5, the V gene TRBV7-3; possibly TRBD2 for D (6 bases). CDR3 length: 13 residues. Germline V gene lookup returns CDR1 SGHTA and CDR2 FQGTGA. The germline V and J ends were trimmed by 2 bases and 3 bases, with 7 bases remaining between them. CDR3 sequence (DNA): TGTGCCAGCAGCTTAGGAGGGAAAGAGACCCAGTACTTC. It translates to CASSLGGKETQYF.

V and J are TRBV7-2 and TRBJ2-6; 10 bases fit TRBD1. CDR3 length: 17 residues. Germline CDR1 reads SGHTA; CDR2 reads FQGNSA. Trimming took 6 bases from V and 0 from J; bases not matched to a gene: 5. In nucleotides, the CDR3 is TGTGCCAGCAGAAGGGACAGGGGATTCTCTGGGGCCAACGTCCTGACTTTC. This translates into CASRRDRGFSGANVLTF.

The CDR3: CASKPGQGAYEQYF. The CDR3 region has the DNA TGCGCCAGTAAACCGGGACAGGGGGCCTACGAGCAGTACTTC. V usage is TRBV4-1 and J usage is TRBJ2-7; 11 bases align to TRBD1. Trimming removed 9 bases from V and 2 bases from J; junction bases left unmatched: 6. Germline assignment: CDR1 MGHRA and CDR2 YSYEKL. The CDR3 has 14 residues.

The chain links TRBV28 to TRBJ2-1, with 7 bases aligning to TRBD2. The CDR3 loop spans 13 amino acids. Germline V lookup: CDR1 MDHEN, CDR2 SYDVKM. Unmatched junction bases numbered 2, after V lost 2 bases and J lost 7 bases. The DNA for the CDR3 is TGTGCCAGCAGTTTAGGGGGAGGGAATGAGCAGTTCTTC. Residues: CASSLGGGNEQFF. The whole variable domain, remainder taken from reference TRBV28 and TRBJ2-1, is DVKVTQSSRYLVKRTGEKVFLECVQDMDHENMFWYRQDPGLGLRLIYFSYDVKMKEKGDIPEGYSVSREKKERFSLILESASTNQTSMYLCASSLGGGNEQFFGPGTRLTVL.

The gene calls are TRBV13 and TRBJ2-1, with D hard to call. CDR3 size: 14 residues. Germline-derived CDR1 and CDR2 are PRHDT and FYEKMQ (reference sequence). Trimming stripped 2 bases from V and 6 bases from J, with 11 bases between. The CDR3 protein is CASSLLGFANEQFF. CDR3 DNA: TGTGCCAGCAGCTTACTCGGTTTCGCCAATGAGCAGTTCTTC. Supplemented by reference TRBV13 and TRBJ2-1, the full variable domain reads AAGVIQSPRHLIKEKRETATLKCYPIPRHDTVYWYQQGPGQDPQFLISFYEKMQSDKGSIPDRFSAQQFSDYHSELNMSSLELGDSALYFCASSLLGFANEQFFGPGTRLTVL.

The chain carries TRBV19 and TRBJ1-1; D call uncertain. V dropped 3 bases and J dropped 1 base, with 9 bases sitting between them. Germline V CDR1 and CDR2: LNHDA, SQIVND (reference sequence). CDR3 length: 14 residues. The CDR3 loop reads CASSIPTRNTEAFF. For the CDR3, the DNA is TGTGCCAGTAGTATTCCAACACGGAACACTGAAGCTTTCTTT.

V and J are TRBV2 and TRBJ2-5; 10 nucleotides line up with TRBD2. Germline V gives CDR1 SNHLY, CDR2 FYNNEI. The trim removed 2 bases at V and 2 bases at J, leaving 2 bases unmatched. The CDR3 spans 15 residues. The CDR3 protein is CASSEQGLAQETQYF. The CDR3 nucleotides are TGTGCCAGCAGTGAACAGGGACTAGCGCAAGAGACCCAGTACTTC.

This chain uses TRBV11-1 with TRBJ2-7; a possible D gene is TRBD1 (5 bases). Per germline, CDR1 SGHAT and CDR2 FQDESV (reference sequence). Trimming took off 1 base at V and 7 bases at J, with 17 bases between the two ends. The CDR3 length is 15 residues. The DNA of the CDR3 is TGTGCCAGCAGCTTAGTTGGAGCAGGGCCGTGGGAGCAGTACTTC. Translating it yields CASSLVGAGPWEQYF.

This clone was recorded a few times. The genes are TRBV27 and TRBJ2-1; 14 bases fit TRBD2. Trimming removed 5 bases from V and 1 base from J; junction bases left unmatched: 13. CDR1 and CDR2 from the germline V gene are MNHEY and SMNVEV (reference sequence). The CDR3 extends over 20 amino acids. The chain's CDR3 is CASSGTGTSGRLRSYNEQFF. CDR3 DNA: TGTGCCAGCAGTGGAACCGGGACTAGCGGGAGATTAAGGTCCTACAATGAGCAGTTCTTC.

This clone was counted between two and nine times. The chain links TRBV27 to TRBJ2-1; no reliable D call. Germline V gene sequence: CDR1 MNHEY, CDR2 SMNVEV (reference sequence). Trimming pared 5 bases from V and 9 bases from J, leaving 14 bases between. The CDR3 extends over 13 amino acids. The CDR3 nucleotides read TGTGCCAGCAGTACCACTGGTGGTCCTGAGCAGTTCTTC. Protein product: CASSTTGGPEQFF.

For this clone: Distinct nucleotide sequences in the sample also encode this CDR3. V and J are TRBV11-3 and TRBJ2-1; TRBD1 aligns across 7 bases. J was trimmed by 0 bases and V by 6 bases; bases with no gene match: 2. Germline CDR1 is SGHNT and CDR2 is YENEEA. This CDR3 has 14 residues. The CDR3 DNA is TGTGCCAGCAGTAGGGACAGCTCCTACAATGAGCAGTTCTTC. It encodes CASSRDSSYNEQFF. The variable domain in full, with the rest retrieved from reference TRBV11-3 and TRBJ2-1, is EAGVVQSPRYKIIEKKQPVAFWCNPISGHNTLYWYLQNLGQGPELLIRYENEEAVDDSQLPKDRFSAERLKGVDSTLKIQPAELGDSAVYLCASSRDSSYNEQFFGPGTRLTVL.

The rearrangement links TRBV5-6 to TRBJ2-1, with TRBD2 matching 7 bases. V was pared by 1 base and J by 1 base, with 5 bases of the junction left unmatched. Germline-derived CDR1 and CDR2 are SGHDT and YYEEEE. The CDR3 spans 16 residues. Here the CDR3 reads CASSLSLAESYNEQFF. In nucleotides, the CDR3 is TGTGCCAGCAGCTTGAGCCTAGCGGAATCCTACAATGAGCAGTTCTTC.

This sequence joins TRBV6-2 or TRBV6-3 and TRBJ2-1; D possibly corresponds to TRBD1 (5 bases). Trimming stripped 2 bases from V and 0 bases from J, with 8 bases between. This CDR3 has 15 residues. Germline CDR1 and CDR2: MNHEY and SVGEGT. The CDR3 sequence is CASSYPGPSYNEQFF. The CDR3 DNA sequence: TGTGCCAGCAGTTACCCAGGGCCCTCCTACAATGAGCAGTTCTTC.

This chain joins TRBV9 and TRBJ1-3, with D perhaps TRBD1 (6 bases). The V gene's germline CDR1 is SGDLS and CDR2 YYNGEE. The CDR3 totals 16 residues. The ends were cut back, 0 bases at V and 0 bases at J, with 10 bases in the middle. The CDR3 bases are TGTGCCAGCAGCGTAGAGACAGGCCGCTCTGGAAACACCATATATTTT. Protein: CASSVETGRSGNTIYF.

The genes are TRBV6-4 and TRBJ1-1; perhaps TRBD1 as D (6 bases). Trimming took off 6 bases at V and 1 base at J, with 15 bases between the two ends. The CDR3 is 15 amino acids. Germline lookup yields CDR1 MRHNA and CDR2 SNTAGT. CDR3 DNA sequence: TGTGCCAGCAGAGAAACCTCACAGGGGAACACTGAAGCTTTCTTT. Translation: CASRETSQGNTEAFF.